This TCR beta chain was sequenced during a study of cytomegalovirus exposure and HLA in healthy donors. V was shortened by 4 bases and J by 3 bases, with 9 bases between the two germline ends. The length of the CDR3 is 14 residues. CDR1 and CDR2 from the germline V gene are LNHDA and SQIVND (reference sequence). All the people who gave samples were healthy bone marrow donors. PCR amplification relied on 60 Vbeta primers (plus 13 Jbeta primers). TCRdb's copy holds only in-frame clones and misses some; the assay was immunoSEQ multiplex PCR. The sample carries about 180,000 clones, about four fifths recorded once. This clone was seen once.

The clonotype comes from a woman aged 18-30 years in good health and CMV-seropositive. The genes are TRBV19 and TRBJ2-2, with D possibly being TRBD1 (6 bases). Sequencing input: PBMCs. The CDR3, as DNA: TGTGCCAGTAGTAGGGGGCGGGACACCGGGGAGCTGTTTTTT. Its protein is CASSRGRDTGELFF.